The 14 T cell receptor beta chains reported below all come from one sample, sequenced in a study of shared clonotypes between healthy human individuals. Clones were read by immunoSEQ multiplex PCR, and TCRdb kept only the in-frame ones, dropping some. The sample lists over 2 million clones; roughly 94% were seen once. The material sequenced was naive CD4+ T cells sorted from blood. Stated subset: CD45RA+ positively selected. The receptor set was obtained from a man between 18 and 29 years old in good health.

V usage is TRBV18 and J usage is TRBJ1-1, with 7 bases that match TRBD1. The CDR3 is 14 amino acids. Germline CDR1 is KGHSH and CDR2 is LQKENI. Unmatched junction bases numbered 5, after V lost 4 bases and J lost 3 bases. The CDR3 here is CASSRQGGDTEAFF. CDR3 bases: TGTGCCAGCTCACGACAGGGAGGGGACACTGAAGCTTTCTTT.

The CDR3 region is CASSVERGEKLFF. DNA for the CDR3: TGTGCCAGCAGCGTAGAGCGCGGTGAAAAACTGTTTTTT. This chain links TRBV9 with TRBJ1-4; D is unclear. CDR1 is SGDLS and CDR2 is YYNGEE in the germline V gene. CDR3 length: 13 residues. The V gene lost 0 bases and the J gene lost 7 bases, with 7 bases spanning the gap. The whole variable domain, remainder taken from reference TRBV9 and TRBJ1-4, is DSGVTQTPKHLITATGQRVTLRCSPRSGDLSVYWYQQSLDQGLQFLIQYYNGEERAKGNILERFSAQQFPDLHSELNLSSLELGDSALYFCASSVERGEKLFFGSGTQLSVL.

This chain links TRBV29-1 with TRBJ1-4; D unresolved. Germline V gene data show CDR1 as SQVTM and CDR2 as ANQGSEA. CDR3 size: 11 residues. With 0 bases removed from V and 8 bases from J, the gap between germline ends came to 4 bases. CDR3 DNA sequence: TGCAGCGTTGAAGATCAGGAAAAACTGTTTTTT. This encodes CSVEDQEKLFF.

This chain links TRBV5-1 with TRBJ2-5; D remains ambiguous. The CDR3 has 18 residues. Germline CDR1 and CDR2: SGHRS and YFSETQ. Trimming cost V 4 bases and J 1 base, with 23 bases left between them. The CDR3 nucleotides read TGCGCCAGCAGCCCATCGGGCGTGACTGGCCCCTCCCAAGAGACCCAGTACTTC. Its translation: CASSPSGVTGPSQETQYF.

V is TRBV10-1 and J is TRBJ2-2, with D perhaps matching TRBD2 (6 bases). From germline, CDR1 is WNHNN and CDR2 SYGVQD (reference sequence). V shed 8 bases and J shed 0 bases, with 16 bases lying between them. The CDR3 is 16 amino acids. This CDR3 reads CASSHGGNANTGELFF. In DNA, the CDR3 is TGCGCCAGCTCTCACGGGGGTAACGCGAACACCGGGGAGCTGTTTTTT.

With respect to this clone: Other nucleotide sequences from this sample produce the same CDR3. The V gene is TRBV18, the J gene TRBJ1-2, with a weak D call TRBD1 (6 bases). Germline CDR1 is KGHSH and CDR2 is LQKENI. The CDR3 is made up of 13 amino acids. Trimming left V 3 bases short and J 8 bases short, with 13 bases between. Here the CDR3 DNA reads TGTGCCAGCTCACCTCGGGGGGCGGACGGCTACACCTTC. It is translated as CASSPRGADGYTF.

The chain has TRBV10-3 and TRBJ2-1, with 8 bases matching TRBD2. CDR1 ENHRY and CDR2 SYGVKD come from the germline V gene. The CDR3 totals 16 residues. V trimming: 5 bases; J trimming: 4 bases; junction bases outside the gene matches: 10. The CDR3 DNA reads TGTGCCATCAGTCCTTCGGGTAGCGGGGTGTACAATGAGCAGTTCTTC. This sequence encodes CAISPSGSGVYNEQFF.

The chain carries TRBV7-9 and TRBJ1-3, with a weak D call TRBD1 (5 bases). V was pared by 4 bases and J by 0 bases, with 10 bases between. The CDR3 totals 15 residues. Germline lookup yields CDR1 SEHNR and CDR2 FQNEAQ (reference sequence). The CDR3 sequence is CASSYQTGSGNTIYF. The CDR3 DNA sequence: TGTGCCAGCAGCTATCAAACAGGCTCTGGAAACACCATATATTTT.

CDR3 DNA: TGTGCCAGCAGCTTGGGGTTGAATGCGAACACCGGGGAGCTGTTTTTT. Translation: CASSLGLNANTGELFF. J is TRBJ2-2 and V is TRBV5-4; D is uncertain. Germline assignment: CDR1 SGHNT and CDR2 YYREEE (reference sequence). The CDR3 is 16 residues long. V was pared by 0 bases and J by 0 bases, with 9 bases between.

The chain employs TRBV6-5 and TRBJ1-1; D unresolved. Looked up from germline, CDR1 is MNHEY and CDR2 is SVGAGI. The CDR3 sequence is 15 residues long. Trimming removed 0 bases from V and 0 bases from J, with 8 bases in between. The CDR3 sequence is CASSYSRNMNTEAFF. DNA of the CDR3: TGTGCCAGCAGTTACTCGCGGAATATGAACACTGAAGCTTTCTTT.

V gene TRBV7-9 combines with J gene TRBJ2-5; D is unresolved. Germline V CDR1 and CDR2: SEHNR, FQNEAQ (reference sequence). Trimming took 2 bases from V and 4 from J, leaving 8 bases between them. CDR3 size: 13 residues. CDR3 sequence (DNA): TGTGCCAGCAGCTTATCGCGGCGAGAGACCCAGTACTTC. Its protein is CASSLSRRETQYF.

This clone came up once. The chain links TRBV7-2 to TRBJ2-2; 7 bases are shared with TRBD2. The CDR3 has 14 residues. From germline, CDR1 is SGHTA and CDR2 FQGNSA. Trimming removed 5 bases from V and 5 bases from J; junction bases left unmatched: 5. Written as DNA, the CDR3 is TGTGCCAGCAGCCCGCGGGAGAGTACCGGGGAGCTGTTTTTT. Its protein product is CASSPRESTGELFF. Variable domain in full (rest from reference TRBV7-2 and TRBJ2-2): GAGVSQSPSNKVTEKGKDVELRCDPISGHTALYWYRQSLGQGLEFLIYFQGNSAPDKSGLPSDRFSAERTGGSVSTLTIQRTQQEDSAVYLCASSPRESTGELFFGEGSRLTVL.

V gene TRBV2 combines with J gene TRBJ1-1, with 7 bases lining up with TRBD1. The CDR3 totals 13 residues. The V segment lost 10 bases and the J segment 1 base; nucleotides outside the gene matches: 6. Germline-derived CDR1 and CDR2 are SNHLY and FYNNEI. In DNA form, the CDR3 reads TGTGCCACAGGGGGAGAGGGGAACACTGAAGCTTTCTTT. Translation: CATGGEGNTEAFF.

This clone has only one observation. The V call is TRBV18, the J call TRBJ1-4; maybe TRBD1 (5 bases). The CDR3 has 14 residues. The germline V gene has CDR1 KGHSH and CDR2 LQKENI. Trimming cost V 0 bases and J 8 bases, with 10 bases left between them. This CDR3 is CASSPPGLREKLFF. CDR3 nucleotide sequence: TGTGCCAGCTCACCACCGGGGCTCAGGGAAAAACTGTTTTTT.